The clone carrying this TCR beta chain was detected ten times or more. The antigen is undetermined. MiXCR, applied by TCRdb to the 5' RACE reads, yields one record per CDR3 protein. The sample yields roughly 100,000 distinct CDR3 sequences, roughly 4% seen once. This entry comes from a study of neurological immune-mediated disorders. The study's findings and limits: Repertoires from 18 of 34 multiple sclerosis patients grouped phylogenetically into a related-CDR3 cluster, suggesting a possible signature.

V lost 7 bases and J lost 4, with 7 bases in between. The germline gives CDR1 MNHEY, CDR2 SVGAGI. The CDR3 totals 12 residues. This TCR derives from a woman aged 18-29 years with multiple sclerosis. The chain has TRBV6-5 and TRBJ2-2; D not resolved. The material sequenced was PBMCs. Here the CDR3 reads CASNRGTGELFF. CDR3 DNA: TGTGCCAGCAATAGAGGCACCGGGGAGCTGTTTTTT.